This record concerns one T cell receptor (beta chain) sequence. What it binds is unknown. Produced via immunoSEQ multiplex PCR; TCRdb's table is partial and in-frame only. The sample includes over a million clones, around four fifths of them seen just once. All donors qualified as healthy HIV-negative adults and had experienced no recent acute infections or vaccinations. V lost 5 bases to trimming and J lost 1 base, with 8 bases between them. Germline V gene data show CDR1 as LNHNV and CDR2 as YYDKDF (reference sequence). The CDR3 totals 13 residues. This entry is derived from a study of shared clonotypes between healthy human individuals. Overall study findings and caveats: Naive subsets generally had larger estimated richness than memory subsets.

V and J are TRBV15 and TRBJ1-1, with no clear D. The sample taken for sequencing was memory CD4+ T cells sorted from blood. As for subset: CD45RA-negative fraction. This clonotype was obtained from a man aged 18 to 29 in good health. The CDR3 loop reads CATSDRQNTEAFF. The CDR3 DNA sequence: TGTGCCACCAGCGATCGACAGAACACTGAAGCTTTCTTT.